This entry features one T cell receptor (beta chain) sequence. The data derive from a study of CD8 T cells in Susac syndrome. The CDR3 extends over 17 amino acids. Trimming took 2 bases from V and 5 from J, leaving 24 bases between them. CDR1 is DFQATT, CDR2 SNEGSKA, per germline (reference sequence). Random hexamers served to reverse transcribe about 0.5 to 1 ug RNA. Across 54 Vbeta and 13 Jbeta, TCR beta CDR3 was amplified with immunoSEQ multiplex PCR. TCRdb redid the calling of the immunoSEQ multiplex PCR reads with MiXCR, one entry per CDR3 protein. The repertoire consists of roughly 180,000 distinct CDR3 sequences, with approximately 95% occurring once and the leading ten covering 0.1%. CD8+ and CD4+ T cells taken from blood had their TCR beta sequenced. Controls were healthy donors chosen to match patients in age and sex. The TEMRA cells underwent FACS enrichment, while the CD8+ and CD4+ T cells underwent negative isolation.

The gene calls are TRBV20-1 and TRBJ1-1; TRBD1 might be the D (6 bases). Sequencing input: CD4+ T cells from PBMCs. This clonotype was obtained from a human donor in good health. CDR3 protein: CSARPPLRTDQRTEAFF. CDR3 DNA sequence: TGCAGTGCTAGACCTCCCCTACGGACAGACCAGAGGACTGAAGCTTTCTTT.